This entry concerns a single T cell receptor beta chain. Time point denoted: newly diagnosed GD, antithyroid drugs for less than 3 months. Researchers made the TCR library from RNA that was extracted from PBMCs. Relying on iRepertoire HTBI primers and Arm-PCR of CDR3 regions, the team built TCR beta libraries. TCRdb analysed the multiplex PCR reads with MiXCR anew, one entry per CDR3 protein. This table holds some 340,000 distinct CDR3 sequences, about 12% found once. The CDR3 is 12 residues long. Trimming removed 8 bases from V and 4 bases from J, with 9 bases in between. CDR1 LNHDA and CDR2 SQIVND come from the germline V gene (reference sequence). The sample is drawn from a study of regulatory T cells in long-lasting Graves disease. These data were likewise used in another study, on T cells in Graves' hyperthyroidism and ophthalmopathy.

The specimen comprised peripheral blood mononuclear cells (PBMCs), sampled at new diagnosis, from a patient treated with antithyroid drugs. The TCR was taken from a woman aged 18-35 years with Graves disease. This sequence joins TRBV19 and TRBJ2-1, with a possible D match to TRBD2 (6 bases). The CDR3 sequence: CASHSGYNEQFF. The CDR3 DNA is TGTGCCAGTCATAGCGGTTACAATGAGCAGTTCTTC.